Listed here are 20 T cell receptor beta chains from one sample, sequenced in a study of blood T cells in healthy people across ages. Then a second PCR, running roughly 7 to 11 cycles, was carried out with a sample-barcoded 5' primer and a J-beta primer mix. TCRdb redid the calling of the 5' RACE reads with MiXCR, one entry per CDR3 protein. Of approximately 1,000,000 distinct CDR3 sequences listed, 35% to 55% were seen once; the top ten hold around 18%. Sequencing used blood. The receptors stem from a woman aged 55-70 years in good health.

This clonotype has at least ten counts. V gene TRBV15 combines with J gene TRBJ1-2; TRBD1 matches at 9 bases. V was pared by 0 bases and J by 5 bases, with 4 bases of the junction left unmatched. This CDR3 is 15 amino acids long. Germline-derived CDR1 and CDR2 are LNHNV and YYDKDF (reference sequence). The CDR3 reads CATSRDRQGVYGYTF. CDR3 nucleotides: TGTGCCACCAGCAGAGATAGACAGGGGGTGTATGGCTACACCTTC.

The chain recombines TRBV20-1 with TRBJ2-1, with 9 nucleotides matching TRBD1. CDR3 length: 14 amino acids. Germline assignment: CDR1 DFQATT and CDR2 SNEGSKA (reference sequence). Trimming cost V 3 bases and J 7 bases; bases outside gene matches: 7. The CDR3 here is CSARLQGARNEQFF. The CDR3 DNA is TGCAGTGCTAGGTTACAGGGGGCGCGGAATGAGCAGTTCTTC.

The chain uses TRBV15 and TRBJ2-1, with D tentatively TRBD2 (5 bases). The length of the CDR3 is 16 residues. Trimming removed 0 bases at V and 8 bases at J, with 17 bases between. The germline V gene has CDR1 LNHNV and CDR2 YYDKDF (reference sequence). CDR3 in DNA: TGTGCCACCAGCAGAGATAGAAGTGGCCCCGGGGATGAGCAGTTCTTC. It encodes CATSRDRSGPGDEQFF. Combining the CDR3 with reference TRBV15 and TRBJ2-1 gives the whole variable domain DAMVIQNPRYQVTQFGKPVTLSCSQTLNHNVMYWYQQKSSQAPKLLFHYYDKDFNNEADTPDNFQSRRPNTSFCFLDIRSPGLGDTAMYLCATSRDRSGPGDEQFFGPGTRLTVL.

This rearrangement joins TRBV20-1 to TRBJ1-1; D remains ambiguous. V was clipped by 0 bases and J by 3 bases, with 8 bases between them. CDR1 and CDR2 (germline): DFQATT, SNEGSKA (reference sequence). The CDR3 has 13 residues. The CDR3 protein is CSARDNADTEAFF. The CDR3 coding sequence is TGCAGTGCTAGAGATAATGCGGACACTGAAGCTTTCTTT.

This clonotype appeared a few times. The chain joins TRBV20-1 to TRBJ2-1, with D perhaps matching TRBD2 (5 bases). Germline V CDR1 and CDR2: DFQATT, SNEGSKA (reference sequence). This CDR3 spans 13 amino acids. V dropped 6 bases and J dropped 9 bases, with 18 bases sitting between them. In nucleotides, the CDR3 is TGCAGTGCCCGGCGGGCGAGCCTGGGTGAGCAGTTCTTC. It translates to CSARRASLGEQFF.

The table lists this clonotype with many counts. The chain couples TRBV15 to TRBJ2-7, with D perhaps TRBD2 (5 bases). Between the trimmed V and J ends, which lost 1 base and 0 bases, there was a span of 13 bases. The length of the CDR3 is 16 residues. Germline CDR1 and CDR2: LNHNV and YYDKDF (reference sequence). CDR3 sequence (DNA): TGTGCCACCAGCAGAGTGGTCCGGGGAAGCTCCTACGAGCAGTACTTC. It yields the protein CATSRVVRGSSYEQYF.

This clonotype was seen just once. This clone may be a read error of a much larger clone one base away. This rearrangement joins TRBV10-3 to TRBJ2-7; TRBD1 agrees at 7 bases. Germline trimming cut 0 bases from V and 5 bases from J; bases unmatched to any gene: 4. Germline CDR1 reads ENHRY; CDR2 reads SYGVKD. The CDR3 extends over 14 amino acids. CDR3 DNA: TGTGCCATCAGTGAGTCGGGACAGCCCGACGAGCAGTACTTC. This gives the protein CAISESGQPDEQYF.

The gene calls are TRBV12-3 or TRBV12-4 and TRBJ2-1, with TRBD2 identical over 8 bases. The CDR3 has 12 amino acids. V trimming: 3 bases; J trimming: 12 bases; junction bases outside the gene matches: 4. CDR3 loop: CASSFSAGGQFF. The CDR3 DNA reads TGTGCCAGCAGTTTTTCGGCGGGAGGGCAGTTCTTC.

This clonotype showed up just a few times. J is TRBJ2-7 and V is TRBV7-9, with D unclear. CDR3 size: 15 residues. Trimming shortened V by 5 bases and J by 5 bases, and 19 bases separated the two germline ends. Germline assignment: CDR1 SEHNR and CDR2 FQNEAQ (reference sequence). CDR3 nucleotides: TGTGCCAGCAGCAAAGCCACCATAGGCGCCCACGAGCAGTACTTC. Encoded protein: CASSKATIGAHEQYF.

The chain uses TRBV5-1 and TRBJ2-1; D not certain. V gave up 2 bases and J gave up 9 bases, with 18 bases separating them. This CDR3 is 15 amino acids long. Germline V lookup: CDR1 SGHRS, CDR2 YFSETQ. The CDR3 bases are TGCGCCAGCAGCTTCGGAGTGGGCGATTCGGGTGAGCAGTTCTTC. Protein sequence: CASSFGVGDSGEQFF. Together with reference TRBV5-1 and TRBJ2-1, the CDR3 gives the full variable domain: KAGVTQTPRYLIKTRGQQVTLSCSPISGHRSVSWYQQTPGQGLQFLFEYFSETQRNKGNFPGRFSGRQFSNSRSEMNVSTLELGDSALYLCASSFGVGDSGEQFFGPGTRLTVL.

The V and J genes are TRBV10-2 and TRBJ2-3, with 10 nucleotides matching TRBD1. From germline, CDR1 is WSHSY and CDR2 SAAADI. This CDR3 has 16 residues. Germline trimming cut 8 bases from V and 2 bases from J; bases unmatched to any gene: 10. CDR3 sequence reads: CASGRTGGGPTDTQYF. Here the CDR3 DNA reads TGCGCCAGCGGAAGGACAGGGGGAGGACCCACAGATACGCAGTATTTT.

This chain uses TRBV28 with TRBJ1-2; D not resolved. V shed 2 bases and J shed 4 bases, with 20 bases lying between them. CDR1 and CDR2 (germline): MDHEN, SYDVKM. The CDR3 spans 17 residues. CDR3 coding DNA: TGTGCCAGCAGTTTAAAGGCCAGCGGCGGACTAGGCTATGGCTACACCTTC. Protein sequence: CASSLKASGGLGYGYTF.

The chain has TRBV5-5 and TRBJ2-5; D might be TRBD1 or TRBD2, each matching 5 bases. The CDR3 totals 15 residues. Trimming took off 4 bases at V and 2 bases at J, with 15 bases between the two ends. CDR1 and CDR2 (germline): SGHKS, YYEKEE (reference sequence). CDR3 region: CASSPPRGYQETQYF. The CDR3 DNA reads as TGTGCCAGCAGCCCCCCCCGGGGCTATCAAGAGACCCAGTACTTC.

V and J are TRBV4-2 and TRBJ2-3; D is possibly TRBD2 (5 bases). V lost 1 base to trimming and J lost 0 bases, with 5 bases between them. The CDR3 is made up of 14 amino acids. Germline V gene lookup returns CDR1 LGHNA and CDR2 YNFKEQ. CDR3 nucleotides: TGTGCCAGCAGCCAAGCTAGCAGCACAGATACGCAGTATTTT. Residues: CASSQASSTDTQYF.

This chain connects TRBV7-9 to TRBJ2-2; TRBD1 agrees at 10 bases. CDR3 length: 16 residues. Germline CDR1 and CDR2: SEHNR and FQNEAQ (reference sequence). V lost 6 bases to trimming and J lost 1 base; unmatched junction nucleotides: 5. CDR3 sequence: CASRPGQGWNTGELFF. In DNA form, the CDR3 reads TGTGCCAGCAGGCCGGGACAGGGGTGGAACACCGGGGAGCTGTTTTTT. Full variable domain (rest looked up from reference TRBV7-9 and TRBJ2-2): DTGVSQNPRHKITKRGQNVTFRCDPISEHNRLYWYRQTLGQGPEFLTYFQNEAQLEKSRLLSDRFSAERPKGSFSTLEIQRTEQGDSAMYLCASRPGQGWNTGELFFGEGSRLTVL.

The J gene is TRBJ2-2, the V gene TRBV11-2, with TRBD1 identical over 8 bases. The V gene's germline CDR1 is SGHAT and CDR2 FQNNGV. This CDR3 region has 16 residues. The J segment lost 0 bases and the V segment lost 6 bases, leaving 6 bases of the junction unmatched. CDR3 coding DNA: TGTGCCAGCAGACAGGGGGTTCCCGCGAACACCGGGGAGCTGTTTTTT. Amino acid sequence: CASRQGVPANTGELFF.

This chain links TRBV28 with TRBJ2-5; a possible D gene is TRBD1 (7 bases). This CDR3 has 15 residues. Germline CDR1 reads MDHEN; CDR2 reads SYDVKM. V was trimmed by 6 bases and J by 4 bases, leaving 18 bases between them. The CDR3 DNA reads TGTGCCAGCAGCTTTTCAGGGGGGTACGGAGAGACCCAGTACTTC. Translated: CASSFSGGYGETQYF.

A single count supports this clonotype. The chain joins TRBV5-6 to TRBJ2-7; TRBD1 agrees at 11 bases. The assigned J gene may be wrong: the sequence end matches TRBJ2-5 better. CDR1 SGHDT and CDR2 YYEEEE come from the germline V gene. The CDR3 contains 15 residues. CDR3 DNA: TGTGCCAGCAGCACGGACAGGGGGCTAGTGGAGACCCAGTACTTC. It yields the protein CASSTDRGLVETQYF.

As regards this clonotype: Germline and junction disagree at one end, which may indicate a read error. V and J are TRBV12-3 or TRBV12-4 and TRBJ2-1, with TRBD2 matching over 7 bases. The CDR3 consists of 14 residues. In nucleotides, the CDR3 is TGTGCCAGCAGGTTAGAGCGGGGATCCAATGAGCAGTTCTTC. Translated, it gives CASRLERGSNEQFF.

V gene TRBV6-6 combines with J gene TRBJ2-5; D is unclear. The CDR3 sequence is 13 residues long. The germline CDR1 and CDR2 sequences are MNHNY and SVGAGI (reference sequence). V lost 2 bases and J 1 base, leaving 5 bases between the germline ends. In DNA, the CDR3 is TGTGCCAGCAGTTACAGGTCCCAAGAGACCCAGTACTTC. Amino acid sequence: CASSYRSQETQYF.